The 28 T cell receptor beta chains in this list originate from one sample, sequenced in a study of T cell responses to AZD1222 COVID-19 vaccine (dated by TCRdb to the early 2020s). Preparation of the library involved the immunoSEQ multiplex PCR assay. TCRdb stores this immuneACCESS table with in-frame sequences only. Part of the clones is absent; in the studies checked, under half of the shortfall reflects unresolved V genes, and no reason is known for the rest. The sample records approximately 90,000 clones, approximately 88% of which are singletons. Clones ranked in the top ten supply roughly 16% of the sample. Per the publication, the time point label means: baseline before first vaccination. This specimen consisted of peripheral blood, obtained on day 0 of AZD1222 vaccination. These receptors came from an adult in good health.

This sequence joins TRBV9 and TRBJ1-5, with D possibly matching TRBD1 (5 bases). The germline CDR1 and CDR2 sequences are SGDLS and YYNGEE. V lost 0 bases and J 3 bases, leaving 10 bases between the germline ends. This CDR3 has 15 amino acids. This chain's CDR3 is CASSVGPGNNQPQHF. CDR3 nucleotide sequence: TGTGCCAGCAGCGTAGGGCCAGGGAACAATCAGCCCCAGCATTTT.

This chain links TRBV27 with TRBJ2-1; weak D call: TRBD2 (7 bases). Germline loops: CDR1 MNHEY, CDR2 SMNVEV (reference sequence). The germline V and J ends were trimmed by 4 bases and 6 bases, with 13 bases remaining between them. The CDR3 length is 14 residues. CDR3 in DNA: TGTGCCAGCAGTTCCACCGGGGGGCCCAATGAGCAGTTCTTC. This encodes CASSSTGGPNEQFF.

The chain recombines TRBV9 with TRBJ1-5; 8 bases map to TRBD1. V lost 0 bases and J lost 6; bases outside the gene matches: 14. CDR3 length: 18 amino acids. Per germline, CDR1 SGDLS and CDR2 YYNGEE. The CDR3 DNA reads TGTGCCAGCAGCGTAGAAAGGGGGGCAGGGGGCGACGCTCAGCCCCAGCATTTT. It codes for CASSVERGAGGDAQPQHF.

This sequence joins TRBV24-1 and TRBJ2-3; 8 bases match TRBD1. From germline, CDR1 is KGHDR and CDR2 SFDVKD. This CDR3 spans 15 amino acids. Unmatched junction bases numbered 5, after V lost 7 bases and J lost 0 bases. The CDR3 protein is CATREGQASTDTQYF. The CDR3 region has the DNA TGTGCCACCAGGGAGGGACAGGCTAGCACAGATACGCAGTATTTT.

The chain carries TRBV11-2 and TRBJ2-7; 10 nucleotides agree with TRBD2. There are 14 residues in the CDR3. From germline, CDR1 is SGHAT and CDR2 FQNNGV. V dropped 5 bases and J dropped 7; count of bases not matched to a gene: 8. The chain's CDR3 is CASSPTSGTWEQYF. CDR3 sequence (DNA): TGTGCCAGCAGCCCTACTAGCGGGACTTGGGAGCAGTACTTC.

CDR3 residues: CASSYTGGTDQPQHF. The CDR3, as DNA: TGCGCCAGCAGCTACACAGGGGGCACGGATCAGCCCCAGCATTTT. The rearrangement links TRBV5-1 to TRBJ1-5, with TRBD1 matching 9 bases. The germline gives CDR1 SGHRS, CDR2 YFSETQ. This CDR3 has 15 amino acids. V was clipped by 3 bases and J by 5 bases; unmatched bases: 6.

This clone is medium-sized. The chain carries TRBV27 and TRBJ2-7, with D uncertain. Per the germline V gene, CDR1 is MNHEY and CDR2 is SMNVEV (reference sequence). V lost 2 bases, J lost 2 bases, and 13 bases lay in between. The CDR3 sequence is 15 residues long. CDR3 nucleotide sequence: TGTGCCAGCAGTTTAGGTGACTCCCGAACCTACGAGCAGTACTTC. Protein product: CASSLGDSRTYEQYF.

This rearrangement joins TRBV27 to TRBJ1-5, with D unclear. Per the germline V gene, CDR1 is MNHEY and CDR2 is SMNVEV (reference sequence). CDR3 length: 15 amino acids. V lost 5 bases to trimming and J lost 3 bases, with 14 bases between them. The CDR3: CASSPMGRTNQPQHF. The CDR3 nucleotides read TGTGCCAGCAGTCCCATGGGCAGAACCAATCAGCCCCAGCATTTT.

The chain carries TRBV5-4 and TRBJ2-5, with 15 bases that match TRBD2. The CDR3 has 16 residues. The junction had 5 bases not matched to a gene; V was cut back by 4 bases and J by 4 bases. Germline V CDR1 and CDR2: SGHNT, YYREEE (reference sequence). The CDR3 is CASSMGLAGGGETQYF. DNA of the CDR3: TGTGCCAGCAGCATGGGACTAGCGGGAGGAGGAGAGACCCAGTACTTC.

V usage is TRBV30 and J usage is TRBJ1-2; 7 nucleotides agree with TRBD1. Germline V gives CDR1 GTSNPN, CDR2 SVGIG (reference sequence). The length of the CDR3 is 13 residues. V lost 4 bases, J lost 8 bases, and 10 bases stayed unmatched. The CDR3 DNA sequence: TGTGCCTGGACAGTAGGGGGCGCGGGGGGCTACACCTTC. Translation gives CAWTVGGAGGYTF.

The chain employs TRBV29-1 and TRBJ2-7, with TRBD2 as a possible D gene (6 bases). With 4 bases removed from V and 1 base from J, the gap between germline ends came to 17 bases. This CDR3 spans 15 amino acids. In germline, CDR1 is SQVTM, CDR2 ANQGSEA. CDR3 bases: TGCAGCGTTGTTGTATTAGGAGGGGAGTCCTACGAGCAGTACTTC. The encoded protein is CSVVVLGGESYEQYF.

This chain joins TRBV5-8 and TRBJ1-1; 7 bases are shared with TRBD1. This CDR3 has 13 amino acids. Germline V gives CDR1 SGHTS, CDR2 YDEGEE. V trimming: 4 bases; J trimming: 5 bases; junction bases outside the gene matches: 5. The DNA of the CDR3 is TGTGCCAGCAGCCTTCTACAGGGGACTGAAGCTTTCTTT. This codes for CASSLLQGTEAFF.

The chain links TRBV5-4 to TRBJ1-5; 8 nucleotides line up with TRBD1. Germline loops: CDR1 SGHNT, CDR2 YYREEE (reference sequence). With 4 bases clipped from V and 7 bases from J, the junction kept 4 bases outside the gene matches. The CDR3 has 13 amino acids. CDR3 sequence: CASSIQGAQPQHF. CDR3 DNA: TGTGCCAGCAGCATTCAGGGGGCCCAGCCCCAGCATTTT.

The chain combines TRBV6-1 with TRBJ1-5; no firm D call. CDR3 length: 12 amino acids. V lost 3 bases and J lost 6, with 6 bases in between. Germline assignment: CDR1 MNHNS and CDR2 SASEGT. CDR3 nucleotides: TGTGCCAGCAGTGATGTTGGTCAGCCCCAGCATTTT. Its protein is CASSDVGQPQHF.

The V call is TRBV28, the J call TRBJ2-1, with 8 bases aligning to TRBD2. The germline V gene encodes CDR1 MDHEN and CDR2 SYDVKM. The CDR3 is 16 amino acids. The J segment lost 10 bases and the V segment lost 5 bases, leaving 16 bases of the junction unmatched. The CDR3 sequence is CASSATFGRGVREQFF. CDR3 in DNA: TGTGCCAGCAGTGCTACCTTCGGGAGGGGGGTCAGGGAGCAGTTCTTC.

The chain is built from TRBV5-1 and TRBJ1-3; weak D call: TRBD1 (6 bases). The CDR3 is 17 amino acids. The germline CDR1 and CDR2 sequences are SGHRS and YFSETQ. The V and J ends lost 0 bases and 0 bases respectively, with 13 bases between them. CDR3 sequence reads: CASSLAGGRSSGNTIYF. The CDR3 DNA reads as TGCGCCAGCAGCTTGGCCGGGGGCAGGAGCTCTGGAAACACCATATATTTT.

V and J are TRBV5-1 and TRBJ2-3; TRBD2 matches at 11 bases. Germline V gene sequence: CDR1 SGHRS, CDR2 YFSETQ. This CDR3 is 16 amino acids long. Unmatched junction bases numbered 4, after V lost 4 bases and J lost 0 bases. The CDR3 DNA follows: TGCGCCAGCAGCAGGTTAGCGGGAGGGAGCACAGATACGCAGTATTTT. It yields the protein CASSRLAGGSTDTQYF.

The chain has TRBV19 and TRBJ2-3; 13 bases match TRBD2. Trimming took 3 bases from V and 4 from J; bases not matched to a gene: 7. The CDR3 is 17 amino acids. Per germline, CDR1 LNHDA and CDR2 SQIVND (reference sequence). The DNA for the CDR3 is TGTGCCAGTAGTATCGCCCCACTAGCGGGAGGGCCAGATACGCAGTATTTT. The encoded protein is CASSIAPLAGGPDTQYF.

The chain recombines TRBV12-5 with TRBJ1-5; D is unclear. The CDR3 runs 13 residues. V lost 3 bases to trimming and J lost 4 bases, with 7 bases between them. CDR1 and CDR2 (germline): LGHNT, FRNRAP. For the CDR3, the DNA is TGTGCTAGTGGTTTAGAGGCAAATCAGCCCCAGCATTTT. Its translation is CASGLEANQPQHF.

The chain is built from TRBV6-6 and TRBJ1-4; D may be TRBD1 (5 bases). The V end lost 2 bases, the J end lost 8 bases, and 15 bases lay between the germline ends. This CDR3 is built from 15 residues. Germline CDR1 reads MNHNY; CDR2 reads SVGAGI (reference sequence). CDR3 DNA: TGTGCCAGCAGTTACGGTCAGGGTATAGGAGAAAAACTGTTTTTT. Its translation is CASSYGQGIGEKLFF.

CDR3 in amino acids: CASSFSNSNQPQHF. CDR3 DNA sequence: TGTGCCAGCAGTTTTTCGAATAGCAATCAGCCCCAGCATTTT. The gene calls are TRBV27 and TRBJ1-5, with D hard to call. The CDR3 contains 14 residues. Trimming removed 3 bases from V and 0 bases from J, with 6 bases in between. Per germline, CDR1 MNHEY and CDR2 SMNVEV (reference sequence).

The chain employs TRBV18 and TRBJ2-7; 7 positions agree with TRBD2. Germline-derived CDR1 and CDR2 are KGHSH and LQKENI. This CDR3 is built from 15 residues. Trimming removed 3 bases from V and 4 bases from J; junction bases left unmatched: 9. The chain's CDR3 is CASSPGGGDAYEQYF. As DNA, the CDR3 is TGTGCCAGCTCACCTGGGGGGGGAGACGCGTACGAGCAGTACTTC.

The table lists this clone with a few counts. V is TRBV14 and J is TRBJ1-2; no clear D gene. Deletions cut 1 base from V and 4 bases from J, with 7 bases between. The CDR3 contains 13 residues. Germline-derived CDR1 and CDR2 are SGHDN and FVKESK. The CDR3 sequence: CASSQVRFYGYTF. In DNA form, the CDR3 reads TGTGCCAGCAGCCAAGTGCGTTTCTATGGCTACACCTTC.

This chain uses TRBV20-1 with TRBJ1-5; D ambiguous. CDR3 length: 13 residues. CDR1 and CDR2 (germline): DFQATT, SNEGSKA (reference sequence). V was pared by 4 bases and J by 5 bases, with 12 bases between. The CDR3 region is CSAIEGVDQPQHF. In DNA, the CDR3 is TGCAGTGCTATTGAGGGAGTGGATCAGCCCCAGCATTTT.

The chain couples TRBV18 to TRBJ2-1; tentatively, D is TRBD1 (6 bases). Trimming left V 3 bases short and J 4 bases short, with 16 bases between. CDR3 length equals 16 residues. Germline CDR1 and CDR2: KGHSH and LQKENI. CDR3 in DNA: TGTGCCAGCTCACCTAAATTGACAGGCCTATACAATGAGCAGTTCTTC. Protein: CASSPKLTGLYNEQFF.

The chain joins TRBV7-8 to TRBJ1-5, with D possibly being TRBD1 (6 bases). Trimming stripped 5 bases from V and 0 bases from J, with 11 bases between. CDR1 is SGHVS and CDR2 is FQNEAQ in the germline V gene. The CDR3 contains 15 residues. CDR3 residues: CASSPDSLSNQPQHF. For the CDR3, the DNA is TGTGCCAGCAGCCCGGACAGTCTTAGCAATCAGCCCCAGCATTTT.

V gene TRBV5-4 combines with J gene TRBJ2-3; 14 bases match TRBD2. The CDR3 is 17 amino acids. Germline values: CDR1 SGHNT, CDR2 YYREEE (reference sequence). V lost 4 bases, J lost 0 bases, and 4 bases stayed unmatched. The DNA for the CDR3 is TGTGCCAGCAGCCTCAGGACTAGCGGGAGGAGCACAGATACGCAGTATTTT. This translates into CASSLRTSGRSTDTQYF.

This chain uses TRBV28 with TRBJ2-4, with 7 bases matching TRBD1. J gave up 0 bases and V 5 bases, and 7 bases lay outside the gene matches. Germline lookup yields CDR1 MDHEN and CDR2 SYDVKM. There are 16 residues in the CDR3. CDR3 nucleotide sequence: TGTGCCAGCAGTCGCTCCGGGACAGTAGCCAAAAACATTCAGTACTTC. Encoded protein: CASSRSGTVAKNIQYF.